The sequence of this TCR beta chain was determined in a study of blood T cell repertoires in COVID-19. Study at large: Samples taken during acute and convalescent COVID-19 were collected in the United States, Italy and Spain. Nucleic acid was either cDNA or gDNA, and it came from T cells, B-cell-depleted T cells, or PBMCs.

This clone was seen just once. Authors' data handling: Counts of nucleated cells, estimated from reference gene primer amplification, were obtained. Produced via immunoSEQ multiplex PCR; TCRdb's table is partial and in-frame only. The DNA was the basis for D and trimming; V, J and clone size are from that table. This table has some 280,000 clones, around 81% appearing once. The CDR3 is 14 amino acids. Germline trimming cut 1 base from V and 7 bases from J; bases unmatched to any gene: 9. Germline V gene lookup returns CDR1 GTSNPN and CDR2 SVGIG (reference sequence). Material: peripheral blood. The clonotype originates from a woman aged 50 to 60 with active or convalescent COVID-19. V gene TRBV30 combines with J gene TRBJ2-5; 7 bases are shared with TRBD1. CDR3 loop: CAWSARQGSGTQYF. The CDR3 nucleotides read TGTGCCTGGAGTGCCCGACAGGGATCAGGGACCCAGTACTTC.